The rows below give T cell receptor beta chains drawn from one sample of a study of T-cell memory formation after mild COVID-19. TCRdb independently ran MiXCR on the 5' RACE reads; one entry per CDR3 protein. The table lists 85,000 to 120,000 distinct CDR3 sequences, 9.5% to 15% of them singletons. The sequenced sample consisted of PBMCs or a T cell subset sorted from them (not recorded which). These TCRs come from an adult woman who had mild COVID-19 (a few samples of this study predate the infection). Cell type and time point are not known. CDR3s include the opening cysteine and the closing phenylalanine or tryptophan. Each record gives: D gene, J gene, clone size, V gene, CDR3 protein, CDR3 DNA. A D gene is named only where the DNA matches it firmly. Only some rows state a clone size, as once, few, many or a class for expanded clones.

d_gene: NA
j_gene: TRBJ2-7
abundance: few
v_gene: TRBV5-1
CDR3aa: CASSSSPGRSYEQYF
CDR3nt: TGCGCCAGCAGCTCCAGTCCGGGGAGGTCCTACGAGCAGTACTTC

d_gene: NA
j_gene: TRBJ1-4
abundance: NA
v_gene: TRBV12-3/TRBV12-4
CDR3aa: CASRTGILNEKLFF
CDR3nt: TGTGCCAGCAGAACCGGGATCCTGAATGAAAAACTGTTTTTT

d_gene: TRBD2
j_gene: TRBJ2-3
abundance: NA
v_gene: TRBV18
CDR3aa: CASSPPNGLASTDTQYF
CDR3nt: TGTGCCAGCTCACCACCGAACGGACTAGCTTCCACAGATACGCAGTATTTT

d_gene: NA
j_gene: TRBJ2-1
abundance: few
v_gene: TRBV6-4
CDR3aa: CASSEWGQSINEQFF
CDR3nt: TGTGCCAGCAGTGAGTGGGGGCAATCGATCAATGAGCAGTTCTTC

d_gene: TRBD1
j_gene: TRBJ2-3
abundance: NA
v_gene: TRBV30
CDR3aa: CAWGTGPTDTQYF
CDR3nt: TGTGCCTGGGGGACAGGACCCACAGATACGCAGTATTTT

d_gene: NA
j_gene: TRBJ1-5
abundance: few
v_gene: TRBV19
CDR3aa: CASSTSLGSNQPQHF
CDR3nt: TGTGCCAGTAGTACCAGTCTGGGTAGCAATCAGCCCCAGCATTTT

d_gene: NA
j_gene: TRBJ2-1
abundance: NA
v_gene: TRBV12-3/TRBV12-4
CDR3aa: CASSFGTYNEQFF
CDR3nt: TGTGCCAGCAGTTTTGGGACCTACAATGAGCAGTTCTTC

d_gene: NA
j_gene: TRBJ2-3
abundance: few
v_gene: TRBV12-3/TRBV12-4
CDR3aa: CASSLEAGSTTDTQYF
CDR3nt: TGTGCCAGCAGTTTAGAGGCGGGGAGTACCACAGATACGCAGTATTTT

d_gene: NA
j_gene: TRBJ1-6
abundance: NA
v_gene: TRBV6-1
CDR3aa: CASSAWDRQTNSPLHF
CDR3nt: TGTGCCAGCAGTGCTTGGGACCGCCAAACCAATTCACCCCTCCACTTT

d_gene: NA
j_gene: TRBJ1-1
abundance: many
v_gene: TRBV12-3/TRBV12-4
CDR3aa: CASSLRSWGPEAFF
CDR3nt: TGTGCCAGCAGTTTAAGGAGTTGGGGCCCTGAAGCTTTCTTT

d_gene: TRBD1
j_gene: TRBJ2-5
abundance: NA
v_gene: TRBV7-9
CDR3aa: CASGTGGQETQYF
CDR3nt: TGTGCCAGCGGTACAGGGGGGCAAGAGACCCAGTACTTC

d_gene: NA
j_gene: TRBJ1-1
abundance: NA
v_gene: TRBV9
CDR3aa: CASSVASRVTEAFF
CDR3nt: TGTGCCAGCAGCGTAGCGTCAAGGGTAACTGAAGCTTTCTTT

d_gene: TRBD2
j_gene: TRBJ2-5
abundance: few
v_gene: TRBV7-9
CDR3aa: CASSTGGHWETQYF
CDR3nt: TGTGCCAGCAGCACGGGAGGGCATTGGGAGACCCAGTACTTC

d_gene: TRBD1
j_gene: TRBJ1-2
abundance: NA
v_gene: TRBV7-9
CDR3aa: CASRTTGTGSEGYTF
CDR3nt: TGTGCCAGCAGGACCACCGGGACAGGGTCGGAAGGCTACACCTTC

d_gene: TRBD2
j_gene: TRBJ2-5
abundance: few
v_gene: TRBV10-3
CDR3aa: CAISQPLAGQETQYF
CDR3nt: TGTGCCATCAGCCAGCCACTAGCGGGACAGGAGACCCAGTACTTC

d_gene: NA
j_gene: TRBJ2-7
abundance: few
v_gene: TRBV5-6
CDR3aa: CASSLASGEQYF
CDR3nt: TGTGCCAGCAGCTTGGCCAGCGGCGAGCAGTACTTC

d_gene: NA
j_gene: TRBJ2-1
abundance: few
v_gene: TRBV12-3/TRBV12-4
CDR3aa: CASSLQPARRDNEQFF
CDR3nt: TGTGCCAGCAGTTTACAGCCGGCGCGCAGGGACAATGAGCAGTTCTTC

d_gene: TRBD1
j_gene: TRBJ2-1
abundance: few
v_gene: TRBV11-2
CDR3aa: CASRSTGVEQFF
CDR3nt: TGTGCCAGCAGATCCACAGGGGTTGAGCAGTTCTTC

d_gene: NA
j_gene: TRBJ1-3
abundance: many
v_gene: TRBV4-1
CDR3aa: CASSQEGSGNTIYF
CDR3nt: TGCGCCAGCAGCCAAGAAGGGAGTGGAAACACCATATATTTT

d_gene: NA
j_gene: TRBJ2-3
abundance: NA
v_gene: TRBV20-1
CDR3aa: CSASRRVAPDTQYF
CDR3nt: TGCAGTGCTAGTCGTAGGGTCGCTCCAGATACGCAGTATTTT

d_gene: NA
j_gene: TRBJ2-7
abundance: many
v_gene: TRBV20-1
CDR3aa: CSARDRDGTYEQYF
CDR3nt: TGCAGTGCTAGAGACCGGGACGGTACCTACGAGCAGTACTTC

d_gene: NA
j_gene: TRBJ2-2
abundance: NA
v_gene: TRBV29-1
CDR3aa: CSVVGRTNTGELFF
CDR3nt: TGCAGCGTTGTGGGACGGACGAACACCGGGGAGCTGTTTTTT

d_gene: TRBD1
j_gene: TRBJ2-7
abundance: NA
v_gene: TRBV25-1
CDR3aa: CASTGADRWAYEQYF
CDR3nt: TGTGCCAGCACCGGAGCGGACAGGTGGGCCTACGAGCAGTACTTC

d_gene: TRBD2
j_gene: TRBJ2-3
abundance: few
v_gene: TRBV12-3/TRBV12-4
CDR3aa: CASSSLAGGSDTQYF
CDR3nt: TGTGCCAGCAGTTCCCTAGCGGGGGGATCAGATACGCAGTATTTT

d_gene: TRBD2
j_gene: TRBJ2-1
abundance: NA
v_gene: TRBV9
CDR3aa: CASSAPGLAVNEQFF
CDR3nt: TGTGCCAGCAGCGCACCGGGACTAGCGGTGAATGAGCAGTTCTTC

d_gene: NA
j_gene: TRBJ2-3
abundance: NA
v_gene: TRBV12-3/TRBV12-4
CDR3aa: CASSLADGDTQYF
CDR3nt: TGTGCCAGCAGTTTAGCGGACGGGGATACGCAGTATTTT

d_gene: NA
j_gene: TRBJ2-7
abundance: NA
v_gene: TRBV7-9
CDR3aa: CASSSDRIAYEQYF
CDR3nt: TGTGCCAGCAGCTCAGACAGGATAGCCTACGAGCAGTACTTC

d_gene: NA
j_gene: TRBJ2-7
abundance: NA
v_gene: TRBV12-3/TRBV12-4
CDR3aa: CASSFGRGSEQYF
CDR3nt: TGTGCCAGCAGTTTCGGCCGCGGGTCCGAGCAGTACTTC

d_gene: TRBD1
j_gene: TRBJ1-4
abundance: NA
v_gene: TRBV15
CDR3aa: CATSLRGAEEKLFF
CDR3nt: TGTGCCACCAGCCTCAGGGGGGCGGAGGAAAAACTGTTTTTT

d_gene: NA
j_gene: TRBJ2-1
abundance: few
v_gene: TRBV6-4
CDR3aa: CASSEGGGPYEQFF
CDR3nt: TGTGCCAGCAGTGAAGGGGGAGGGCCCTATGAGCAGTTCTTC

d_gene: TRBD2
j_gene: TRBJ2-5
abundance: NA
v_gene: TRBV7-9
CDR3aa: CASSLVPAGGGRETQYF
CDR3nt: TGTGCCAGCAGCTTAGTCCCAGCGGGAGGAGGTAGGGAGACCCAGTACTTC

d_gene: NA
j_gene: TRBJ1-1
abundance: few
v_gene: TRBV5-6
CDR3aa: CASSLADEAFF
CDR3nt: TGTGCCAGCAGCTTGGCAGATGAAGCTTTCTTT

d_gene: NA
j_gene: TRBJ1-1
abundance: few
v_gene: TRBV20-1
CDR3aa: CSARDFSPEAFF
CDR3nt: TGCAGTGCTAGGGACTTTTCCCCTGAAGCTTTCTTT

d_gene: TRBD1
j_gene: TRBJ2-7
abundance: NA
v_gene: TRBV5-1
CDR3aa: CASRGTGAFEQYF
CDR3nt: TGCGCCAGCAGGGGGACAGGGGCGTTCGAGCAGTACTTC

d_gene: NA
j_gene: TRBJ2-7
abundance: many
v_gene: TRBV20-1
CDR3aa: CSVPRDNSYEQYF
CDR3nt: TGCAGCGTACCGCGGGACAACTCCTACGAGCAGTACTTC

d_gene: TRBD2
j_gene: TRBJ2-2
abundance: few
v_gene: TRBV6-2/TRBV6-3
CDR3aa: CASRRLAGDTGELFF
CDR3nt: TGTGCCAGCAGACGACTAGCGGGAGACACCGGGGAGCTGTTTTTT

d_gene: NA
j_gene: TRBJ2-7
abundance: few
v_gene: TRBV7-9
CDR3aa: CASSLTGTSYEQYF
CDR3nt: TGTGCCAGCAGCCTAACCGGGACCTCCTACGAGCAGTACTTC

d_gene: TRBD1
j_gene: TRBJ1-5
abundance: NA
v_gene: TRBV7-8
CDR3aa: CASSRQGGNSNQPQHF
CDR3nt: TGTGCCAGCAGCCGACAGGGGGGAAATAGCAATCAGCCCCAGCATTTT

d_gene: NA
j_gene: TRBJ1-2
abundance: NA
v_gene: TRBV9
CDR3aa: CASSAPGLRNYGYTF
CDR3nt: TGTGCCAGCAGCGCGCCGGGCCTACGGAACTATGGCTACACCTTC

d_gene: TRBD2
j_gene: TRBJ2-1
abundance: many
v_gene: TRBV7-3
CDR3aa: CASSPSVLADNNEQFF
CDR3nt: TGTGCCAGCAGCCCCAGCGTTCTAGCGGATAACAATGAGCAGTTCTTC

d_gene: TRBD2
j_gene: TRBJ2-3
abundance: NA
v_gene: TRBV5-1
CDR3aa: CASSLGTSGGASTDTQYF
CDR3nt: TGCGCCAGCAGCTTGGGGACTAGCGGGGGGGCGAGCACAGATACGCAGTATTTT